These 12 T cell receptor beta chains came from one sample sequenced in a study of cytomegalovirus exposure and HLA in healthy donors (TCRdb year 2017). Receptors were amplified or captured by the immunoSEQ multiplex PCR assay. The multiplex PCR relied on a mix of 60 forward primers for TCR Vbeta segments and 13 reverse primers for TCR Jbeta segments. TCRdb took over this immuneACCESS table, retaining in-frame rearrangements with V and J assigned. Such tables are incomplete; in checked studies, under half of the missing clones stem from an unresolved V gene, and the remainder is unexplained. The sample table lists over 150,000 clones, around 77% of them with a count of one. 2.9% of the sample belongs to the ten largest clones. Material: PBMCs. These receptors were obtained from a woman between 25 and 40 years old in good health and CMV-seronegative.

The rearrangement joins TRBV30 to TRBJ2-1; D call uncertain. V lost 3 bases to trimming and J lost 4 bases, with 10 bases between them. The CDR3 is 13 amino acids. CDR1 and CDR2 from the germline V gene are GTSNPN and SVGIG (reference sequence). The CDR3 coding sequence is TGTGCCTGGAGCGACAAGATTTACAATGAGCAGTTCTTC. Translating it yields CAWSDKIYNEQFF.

V usage is TRBV10-3 and J usage is TRBJ2-7, with 9 bases aligning to TRBD1. Germline V gene lookup returns CDR1 ENHRY and CDR2 SYGVKD. The length of the CDR3 is 15 residues. V shed 7 bases, J shed 2 bases, and the junction held 9 bases outside the gene matches. The CDR3 protein is CAIKLTGGETYEQYF. Written as DNA, the CDR3 is TGTGCCATCAAATTGACAGGGGGGGAGACCTACGAGCAGTACTTC.

V usage is TRBV10-3 and J usage is TRBJ2-1, with TRBD2 matching over 13 bases. There are 20 residues in the CDR3. CDR1 is ENHRY, CDR2 SYGVKD, per germline. Trimming cost V 6 bases and J 1 base; bases outside gene matches: 15. The CDR3 DNA is TGTGCCATCAGGGCGGACCCGGGACTAGCGGGAATCGGTTCCTACAATGAGCAGTTCTTC. Protein: CAIRADPGLAGIGSYNEQFF.

In its sample, this clone was seen once. The chain links TRBV28 to TRBJ1-5; D is perhaps TRBD1 (6 bases). V gave up 6 bases and J gave up 0 bases, with 18 bases separating them. CDR3 length: 17 amino acids. Germline V gives CDR1 MDHEN, CDR2 SYDVKM. DNA for the CDR3: TGTGCCAGCAGCAACGGACAGATAGAGTATAGCAATCAGCCCCAGCATTTT. Its protein product is CASSNGQIEYSNQPQHF.

This clone was seen a few times. The gene calls are TRBV2 and TRBJ2-5; TRBD2 matches 9 bases. V lost 2 bases to trimming and J lost 2 bases; unmatched junction nucleotides: 3. Per germline, CDR1 SNHLY and CDR2 FYNNEI. CDR3 length: 15 residues. DNA for the CDR3: TGTGCCAGCAGTGAACTAGCGGGAACTCAAGAGACCCAGTACTTC. This translates into CASSELAGTQETQYF.

The chain couples TRBV15 to TRBJ1-1, with a weak D call TRBD1 (5 bases). The CDR3 extends over 17 amino acids. The germline V gene has CDR1 LNHNV and CDR2 YYDKDF (reference sequence). Between the trimmed V and J ends, which lost 0 bases and 0 bases, there was a span of 14 bases. CDR3 DNA: TGTGCCACCAGCAGAGACCCAGTGCCGGGGGTGAACACTGAAGCTTTCTTT. Translating gives CATSRDPVPGVNTEAFF.

The chain combines TRBV4-1 with TRBJ2-3; tentative D call: TRBD2 (6 bases). Trimming took 1 base from V and 4 from J, leaving 9 bases between them. The germline V gene encodes CDR1 MGHRA and CDR2 YSYEKL. This CDR3 is built from 14 residues. CDR3 loop: CASSQVASADTQYF. The CDR3, as DNA: TGCGCCAGCAGCCAAGTAGCTAGCGCAGATACGCAGTATTTT.

V is TRBV7-8 and J is TRBJ1-2; D gene ambiguous. The germline gives CDR1 SGHVS, CDR2 FQNEAQ. The CDR3 loop spans 15 amino acids. The V and J ends lost 1 base and 4 bases respectively, with 13 bases between them. The CDR3 sequence is CASSLGVEGTYGYTF. The CDR3 DNA is TGTGCCAGCAGCTTAGGAGTAGAGGGTACCTATGGCTACACCTTC.

The J gene is TRBJ1-3, the V gene TRBV5-5; D gene unclear. V was clipped by 4 bases and J by 0 bases, with 11 bases between them. The length of the CDR3 is 15 residues. From germline, CDR1 is SGHKS and CDR2 YYEKEE (reference sequence). The DNA for the CDR3 is TGTGCCAGCAGCCCTGGCAGTCTCTCTGGAAACACCATATATTTT. Translated, it gives CASSPGSLSGNTIYF. Complete variable domain (other parts from reference TRBV5-5 and TRBJ1-3): DAGVTQSPTHLIKTRGQQVTLRCSPISGHKSVSWYQQVLGQGPQFIFQYYEKEERGRGNFPDRFSARQFPNYSSELNVNALLLGDSALYLCASSPGSLSGNTIYFGEGSWLTVV.

The chain combines TRBV4-1 with TRBJ2-2, with 8 bases aligning to TRBD1. The CDR3 runs 15 residues. Per germline, CDR1 MGHRA and CDR2 YSYEKL. Trimming took 0 bases from V and 5 from J; bases not matched to a gene: 2. The CDR3, as DNA: TGCGCCAGCAGCCAAGAAAACAGGGGGACCGGGGAGCTGTTTTTT. Protein: CASSQENRGTGELFF.

The chain combines TRBV27 with TRBJ2-7, with TRBD2 matching over 9 bases. Trimming at V came to 5 bases and at J to 2 bases, leaving 4 bases not matched to a gene. This CDR3 spans 14 amino acids. CDR1 is MNHEY and CDR2 is SMNVEV in the germline V gene (reference sequence). The CDR3 is CASSIAGVAYEQYF. CDR3 bases: TGTGCCAGCAGTATAGCGGGAGTGGCCTACGAGCAGTACTTC.

The rearrangement links TRBV25-1 to TRBJ1-1; D may be TRBD1 (5 bases). Trimming stripped 7 bases from V and 6 bases from J, with 12 bases between. This CDR3 spans 12 amino acids. Germline values: CDR1 MGHDK, CDR2 SYGVNS. This chain's CDR3 is CASNTGYAEAFF. The CDR3, as DNA: TGTGCCAGCAACACAGGTTATGCTGAAGCTTTCTTT.